This T cell receptor beta chain was recorded in a study of blood T cell repertoires in COVID-19. Study-wide context: T cells, B-cell-depleted T cells, or PBMCs provided the cDNA or gDNA that served as material.

TCRdb keeps only in-frame clones here, not all; method: immunoSEQ multiplex PCR. Among 150,000 to 200,000 clones listed, approximately 90% were seen once. This TCR derives from a woman between 50 and 59 years old with acute or convalescent COVID-19. Sequenced material: peripheral blood.

In DNA form, the CDR3 reads TGTGCCAGCAGCTCCAGACTAGCGGGGGGGCTTAATTCTAATGAGCAGTTCTTC. Translated, it gives CASSSRLAGGLNSNEQFF. The V and J genes are TRBV7-2 and TRBJ2-1; 14 positions match TRBD2. The V and J ends lost 4 bases and 7 bases, in that order; junction bases with no gene match: 12. Germline V gene lookup returns CDR1 SGHTA and CDR2 FQGNSA. This CDR3 is 18 amino acids long. Full variable domain (outside the CDR3, taken from reference TRBV7-2 and TRBJ2-1): GAGVSQSPSNKVTEKGKDVELRCDPISGHTALYWYRQSLGQGLEFLIYFQGNSAPDKSGLPSDRFSAERTGGSVSTLTIQRTQQEDSAVYLCASSSRLAGGLNSNEQFFGPGTRLTVL.